A selection of T cell receptor beta chains follows, all from one sample in a study of T cells in Graves' hyperthyroidism and ophthalmopathy. Via MiXCR, TCRdb re-called the multiplex PCR reads, giving one row per CDR3 protein. This sample carries approximately 520,000 distinct CDR3 sequences, around 20% of them seen once, and the ten largest clones take around 27%. Sequencing input: blood. These receptors all come from a man aged 18 to 30 with Graves' hyperthyroidism. Each CDR3 is given with its conserved first and last residue. The order of the fields is CDR3 DNA, CDR3 protein, clone size, J gene, D gene, V gene, CDR3 length. D genes are given only for firm matches. The size field is filled for only some rows; it gives once, few, many or a size class.

TGTGCCAGCAGCTTGGCTTTAAGTAGTACAGGGGGATTACAAGAGACCCAGTACTTC CASSLALSSTGGLQETQYF many TRBJ2-5 TRBD1 TRBV7-6 19
TGCGCCAGCAGCCGGGGGGGCGCGGGGTATGGCTACACCTTC CASSRGGAGYGYTF - TRBJ1-2 - TRBV5-1 14
TGTGCCAGCAGTGAAGGGCAGGGTCAGAGGAACACTGAAGCTTTCTTT CASSEGQGQRNTEAFF many TRBJ1-1 - TRBV2 16
TGCGCCAGCAGCTCCAAGACAGGGCCTTTAGCCAAAAACATTCAGTACTTC CASSSKTGPLAKNIQYF - TRBJ2-4 TRBD1 TRBV5-1 17
TGCGCCAGCAGCCAAGAGTCGAGGGCTGGGGCCAACGTCCTGACTTTC CASSQESRAGANVLTF - TRBJ2-6 - TRBV4-1 16
TGTGCCAGTAGTATGGTGGGCGCGGACACTGAAGCTTTCTTT CASSMVGADTEAFF - TRBJ1-1 - TRBV19 14
TGTGCCATCAGTGGACCGTTGGGAGGTTCTAACTATGGCTACACCTTC CAISGPLGGSNYGYTF - TRBJ1-2 - TRBV10-3 16
TGCGCCAGCGGCACTACAGGAGTGTCCTACGAGCAGTACTTC CASGTTGVSYEQYF few TRBJ2-7 - TRBV4-1 14
TGTGCCTGGAGCAGGGGCTTCTCCTACGAGCAGTACTTC CAWSRGFSYEQYF few TRBJ2-7 - TRBV30 13
TGCAGTGCTCGAGATGTCCCCGGGACTCACTACGAGCAGTACTTC CSARDVPGTHYEQYF many TRBJ2-7 - TRBV20-1 15
TGTGCCAGCAGTTCCGGGACAGGGCCTAGTTATTCACCCCTCCACTTT CASSSGTGPSYSPLHF few TRBJ1-6 TRBD1 TRBV28 16
TGTGCCAGTCGGGGCCTGGGCACCGGGGAGCTGTTTTTT CASRGLGTGELFF many TRBJ2-2 - TRBV12-3/TRBV12-4 13
TGTGCCAGCAGCCCCCGCGGAGGGCGGGAGACTGAAGCTTTCTTT CASSPRGGRETEAFF - TRBJ1-1 - TRBV11-2 15
TGTGCCAGCAGTTACCCTCCAGGGGGCTTCGAGACCCAGTACTTC CASSYPPGGFETQYF many TRBJ2-5 TRBD1 TRBV6-5 15
TGTGCCAGCAGCTCTAGGGACGGCCTAGAGCAGTACTTC CASSSRDGLEQYF many TRBJ2-7 - TRBV7-9 13
TGTGCCAGCAGCCCTACACTTACCTACTCTGGAAACACCATATATTTT CASSPTLTYSGNTIYF many TRBJ1-3 - TRBV11-3 16
TGTGCTAGTGGTTCGTATGGGGGCTTCAACACTGAAGCTTTCTTT CASGSYGGFNTEAFF few TRBJ1-1 - TRBV12-5 15
TGTGCCAGCAGCCAAGCAATGAACTCGGCGGGGGAGCTGTTTTTT CASSQAMNSAGELFF few TRBJ2-2 - TRBV4-2 15
TGCGCCAGCAGCCGTTTGGTCCTCGGGGCTGACACCACCGGGGAGCTGTTTTTT CASSRLVLGADTTGELFF - TRBJ2-2 - TRBV4-1 18
TGTGCCAGCAGCCCGGTTTCGTCGGGGGCTGAAGCTTTCTTT CASSPVSSGAEAFF - TRBJ1-1 - TRBV7-6 14
TGCAGCGTTGTTGTGGCGCGAGAGACCCAGTACTTC CSVVVARETQYF few TRBJ2-5 - TRBV29-1 12
TGCAGTGCTTATCGGGGCTACGAGCAGTACTTC CSAYRGYEQYF few TRBJ2-7 - TRBV20-1 11
TGCAGTGCTCAGGGCAACACTGAAGCTTTCTTT CSAQGNTEAFF many TRBJ1-1 - TRBV20-1 11
TGTGCCCCTCTGGACGTACTGCAAGAGACCCAGTACTTC CAPLDVLQETQYF many TRBJ2-5 - TRBV6-5 13
TGTGCCAGCAGTGCCCGACAGGGCATCTGGGTGGAGCAGTACTTC CASSARQGIWVEQYF many TRBJ2-7 TRBD1 TRBV2 15
TGTGCCACCAGTGACCACAGCTATGGCTACACCTTC CATSDHSYGYTF - TRBJ1-2 - TRBV24-1 12
TGTGCCAGCAGTTTTTCAGGGAAAACTGAAGCTTTCTTT CASSFSGKTEAFF many TRBJ1-1 - TRBV27 13
TGTGCCAGTAGTATAGCCTCCGGGACCGGGGAGCTGTTGTTT CASSIASGTGELLF - TRBJ2-2 - TRBV19 14
TGTGCCAGCGGGGGGGGGCAAGCTTTCTTT CASGGGQAFF few TRBJ1-1 - TRBV25-1 10
TGTGCCACCAGCAGCGCCGGGACTACCGACGAGCAGTACTTC CATSSAGTTDEQYF - TRBJ2-7 TRBD2 TRBV15 14
TGTGCCAGCAGCTCACAGGGGATATACTCCTACGAGCAGTACTTC CASSSQGIYSYEQYF few TRBJ2-7 TRBD1 TRBV7-6 15
TGTGCCAGCTCCGCCGGGACAGGGGTGGGGGGGGCCAAAAACATTCAGTACTTC CASSAGTGVGGAKNIQYF few TRBJ2-4 TRBD1 TRBV6-1 18
TGTGCCAGCACCTCGTACTTGAACACTGAAGCTTTCTTT CASTSYLNTEAFF once TRBJ1-1 - TRBV6-2/TRBV6-3 13
TGTGCCAGCACGGGTGGAACAAGGGGCACCGGGGAGCTGTTTTTT CASTGGTRGTGELFF - TRBJ2-2 - TRBV6-1 15
TGCAGTGCTAGCACAGGGAGGGAGAACACTGAAGCTTTCTTT CSASTGRENTEAFF - TRBJ1-1 - TRBV20-1 14
TGTGCCAGCAGCCAAGTCTTCTCTCCGGGACAGGGCTATGGCTACACCTTC CASSQVFSPGQGYGYTF - TRBJ1-2 TRBD1 TRBV3-1 17
TGTGCCAGCAGCGATGTGGGGGGTCAGCCCCAGCATTTT CASSDVGGQPQHF few TRBJ1-5 - TRBV27 13
TGTGCCAGCATCGATGGCTACACCTTC CASIDGYTF many TRBJ1-2 - TRBV2 9
TGTGCCAGCAGTTTGAATGGCAGGGTGGGGGAGAACACTGAAGCTTTCTTT CASSLNGRVGENTEAFF - TRBJ1-1 - TRBV28 17
TGTGCCAGCAGTGTAGCGACAGAGCTTCCCTACGAGCAGTACTTC CASSVATELPYEQYF - TRBJ2-7 - TRBV6-1 15
TGTGCCAGCAGTTTATTACCTTTAGGGGGAAGGGGCACTGAAGCTTTCTTT CASSLLPLGGRGTEAFF - TRBJ1-1 - TRBV27 17
TGTGCCAGCAGTGACGGTTTATCGGGAAACACTATATATTTT CASSDGLSGNTIYF - TRBJ1-3 - TRBV6-1 14
TGTGCCAGCAGTGACTCGAGCCGCAGCTATGGCTACACCTTC CASSDSSRSYGYTF many TRBJ1-2 - TRBV2 14
TGTGCCAGGGGGGAGATGGCAAATCAGCCCCAGCATTTT CARGEMANQPQHF many TRBJ1-5 - TRBV2 13
TGTGCCAGCAGTTCCCCCTCTAGCGGGAGGTCCTACGAGCAGTACTTC CASSSPSSGRSYEQYF - TRBJ2-7 TRBD2 TRBV12-3/TRBV12-4 16
TGTGCCAGCACGACCGGGGGGAGGCTTGGCGAGCAGTACTTC CASTTGGRLGEQYF many TRBJ2-7 TRBD2 TRBV28 14
TGTGCCAGCAGCTTATTCATTCTAGGGGGCGAGAACACTGAAGCTTTCTTT CASSLFILGGENTEAFF many TRBJ1-1 TRBD1 TRBV11-2 17
TGTGCCAGCAGCTTAGACGGCGCTGGCTTAAGTGGTGGCTACACCTTC CASSLDGAGLSGGYTF many TRBJ1-2 - TRBV11-3 16
TGTGCCATTTCCTGGGACAGTTATTCACCCCTCCACTTT CAISWDSYSPLHF - TRBJ1-6 TRBD1 TRBV6-1 13
TGCAGTGCTAGAGAACCCCGGACAGCTCTAGGGCCCCAGCATTTT CSAREPRTALGPQHF few TRBJ1-5 - TRBV20-1 15
TGTGCCAGCAGTGAAGGAAAGGGGATCTCTACGAACACCGGGGAGCTGTTTTTT CASSEGKGISTNTGELFF many TRBJ2-2 - TRBV6-1 18
TGTGCCAGCAAGTTTAAGGGGGGTGAGCAGTACTTC CASKFKGGEQYF many TRBJ2-7 - TRBV25-1 12
TGTGCCAGCAGAGGGAGATACCAGCCCCAGCATTTT CASRGRYQPQHF many TRBJ1-5 - TRBV6-2/TRBV6-3 12
TGTGCCAGCAGCCCATTGACGAGGGAAGGCTACACCTTC CASSPLTREGYTF many TRBJ1-2 - TRBV4-2 13
TGTGCCAGCAGTTTGACAGGGGATGGCGAGCAGTACTTC CASSLTGDGEQYF many TRBJ2-7 TRBD1 TRBV28 13
TGTGCCAGCAGCTCCGGTGTGGACATTCAGTACTTC CASSSGVDIQYF - TRBJ2-4 - TRBV11-1 12
TGTGCCACCAGTGATTTTCGGGGGCCAGGGGAGACCCAGTACTTC CATSDFRGPGETQYF many TRBJ2-5 - TRBV24-1 15
TGTGCCAGCAACCTGGGAGTGGGGGCCGGGGGGCGTGAAGCTTTCTTT CASNLGVGAGGREAFF many TRBJ1-1 - TRBV6-1 16
TGTGCCAGCGGGAGGTTAGCGAACACCGGGGAGCTGTTTTTT CASGRLANTGELFF many TRBJ2-2 - TRBV12-3/TRBV12-4 14